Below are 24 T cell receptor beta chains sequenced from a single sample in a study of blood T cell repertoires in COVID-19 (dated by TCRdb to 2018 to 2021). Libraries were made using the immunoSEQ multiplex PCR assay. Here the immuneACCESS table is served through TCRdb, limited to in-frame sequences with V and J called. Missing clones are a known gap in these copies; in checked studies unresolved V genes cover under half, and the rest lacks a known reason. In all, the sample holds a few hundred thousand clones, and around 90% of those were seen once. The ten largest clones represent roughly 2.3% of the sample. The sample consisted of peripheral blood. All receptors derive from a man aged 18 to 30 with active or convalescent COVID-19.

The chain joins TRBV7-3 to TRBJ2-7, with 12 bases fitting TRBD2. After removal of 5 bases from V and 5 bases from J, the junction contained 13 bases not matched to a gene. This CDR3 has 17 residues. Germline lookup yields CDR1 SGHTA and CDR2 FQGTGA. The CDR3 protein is CASSPQSSGRAPNEQYF. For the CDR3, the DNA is TGTGCCAGCAGCCCGCAATCTAGCGGGAGGGCACCTAACGAGCAGTACTTC.

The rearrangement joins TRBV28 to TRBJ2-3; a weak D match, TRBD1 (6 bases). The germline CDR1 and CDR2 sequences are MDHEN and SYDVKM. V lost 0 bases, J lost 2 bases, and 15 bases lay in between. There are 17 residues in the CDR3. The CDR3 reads CASSLWGAGPLTDTQYF. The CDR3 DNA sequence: TGTGCCAGCAGTTTATGGGGGGCAGGGCCCCTCACAGATACGCAGTATTTT.

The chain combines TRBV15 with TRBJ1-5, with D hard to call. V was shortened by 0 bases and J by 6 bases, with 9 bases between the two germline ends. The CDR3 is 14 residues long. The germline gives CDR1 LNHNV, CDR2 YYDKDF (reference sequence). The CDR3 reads CATSRDFAVQPQHF. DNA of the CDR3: TGTGCCACCAGCAGAGATTTTGCGGTTCAGCCCCAGCATTTT.

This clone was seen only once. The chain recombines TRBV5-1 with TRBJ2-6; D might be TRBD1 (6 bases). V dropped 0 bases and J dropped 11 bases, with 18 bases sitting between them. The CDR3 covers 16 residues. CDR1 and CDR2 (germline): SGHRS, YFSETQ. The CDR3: CASSLARDKMNYVLTF. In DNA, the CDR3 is TGCGCCAGCAGCTTGGCACGGGACAAAATGAATTACGTCCTGACTTTC.

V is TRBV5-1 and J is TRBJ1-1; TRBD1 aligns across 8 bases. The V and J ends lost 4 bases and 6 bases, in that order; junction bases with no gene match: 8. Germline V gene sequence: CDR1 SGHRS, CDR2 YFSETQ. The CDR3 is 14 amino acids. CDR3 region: CASSTGQGGSEAFF. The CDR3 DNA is TGCGCCAGCAGCACTGGACAGGGTGGATCTGAAGCTTTCTTT.

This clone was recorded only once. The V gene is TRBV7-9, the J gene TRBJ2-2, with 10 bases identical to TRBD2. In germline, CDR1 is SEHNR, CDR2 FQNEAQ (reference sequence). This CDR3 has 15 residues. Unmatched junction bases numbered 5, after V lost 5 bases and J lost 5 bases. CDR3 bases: TGTGCCAGCAGCCCGAGCGGGAGGGAGACCGGGGAGCTGTTTTTT. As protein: CASSPSGRETGELFF.

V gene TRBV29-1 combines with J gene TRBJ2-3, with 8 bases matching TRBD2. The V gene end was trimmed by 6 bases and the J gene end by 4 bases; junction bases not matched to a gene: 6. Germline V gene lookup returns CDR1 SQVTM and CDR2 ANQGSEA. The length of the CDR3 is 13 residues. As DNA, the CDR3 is TGCAGCGTCTCAGCGGGAGTTGCAGATACGCAGTATTTT. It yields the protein CSVSAGVADTQYF.

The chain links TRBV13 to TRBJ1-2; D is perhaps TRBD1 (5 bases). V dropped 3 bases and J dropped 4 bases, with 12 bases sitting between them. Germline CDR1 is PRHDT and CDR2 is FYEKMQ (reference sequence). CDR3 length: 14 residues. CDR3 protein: CASSFQGLPYGYTF. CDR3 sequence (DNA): TGTGCCAGCAGCTTCCAGGGCCTACCCTATGGCTACACCTTC.

CDR3 protein: CAILPSPGGRDTDTQYF. The CDR3 DNA reads TGTGCCATCCTGCCGAGTCCGGGAGGGCGGGACACAGATACGCAGTATTTT. The gene calls are TRBV28 and TRBJ2-3, with TRBD2 matching over 8 bases. From germline, CDR1 is MDHEN and CDR2 SYDVKM. The CDR3 loop spans 17 amino acids. Losses at the gene ends were 10 bases for V and 2 bases for J; bases not matched to a gene: 17.

The CDR3 loop is CASSPRDRAGNTIYF. CDR3 in DNA: TGCGCCAGCAGCCCACGGGACAGGGCTGGAAACACCATATATTTT. The rearrangement joins TRBV4-3 to TRBJ1-3; 9 nucleotides align to TRBD1. J gave up 2 bases and V 4 bases, and 3 bases lay outside the gene matches. Germline CDR1 LGHNA, CDR2 YSLEER. The CDR3 loop spans 15 amino acids.

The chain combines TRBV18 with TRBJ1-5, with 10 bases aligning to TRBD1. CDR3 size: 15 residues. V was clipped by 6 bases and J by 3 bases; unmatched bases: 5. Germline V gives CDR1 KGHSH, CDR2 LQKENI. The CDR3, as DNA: TGTGCCAGCTCTATGGGACAGGGGCTCAATCAGCCCCAGCATTTT. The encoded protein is CASSMGQGLNQPQHF. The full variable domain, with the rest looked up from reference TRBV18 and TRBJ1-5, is NAGVMQNPRHLVRRRGQEARLRCSPMKGHSHVYWYRQLPEEGLKFMVYLQKENIIDESGMPKERFSAEFPKEGPSILRIQQVVRGDSAAYFCASSMGQGLNQPQHFGDGTRLSIL.

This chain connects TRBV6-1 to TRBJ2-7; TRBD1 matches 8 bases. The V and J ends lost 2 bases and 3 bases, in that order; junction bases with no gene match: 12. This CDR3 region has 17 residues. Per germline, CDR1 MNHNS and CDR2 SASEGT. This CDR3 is CASSEIGGAGGFYEQYF. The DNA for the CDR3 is TGTGCCAGCAGTGAAATTGGTGGGGCAGGGGGCTTCTACGAGCAGTACTTC.

CDR3 nucleotides: TGTGCCAGCAGCTTGGTAATAGCGGGAGGGCCGAGGGAGACCCAGTACTTC. Translated, it gives CASSLVIAGGPRETQYF. The chain couples TRBV5-4 to TRBJ2-5, with 11 bases identical to TRBD2. Germline loops: CDR1 SGHNT, CDR2 YYREEE (reference sequence). The CDR3 runs to 17 residues. Trimming cost V 0 bases and J 5 bases; bases outside gene matches: 9.

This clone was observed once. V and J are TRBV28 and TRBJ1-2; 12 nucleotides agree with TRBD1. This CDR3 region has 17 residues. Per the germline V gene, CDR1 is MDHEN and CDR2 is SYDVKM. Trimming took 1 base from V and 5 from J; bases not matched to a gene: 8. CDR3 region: CASSLLGTGGAYYGYTF. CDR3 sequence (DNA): TGTGCCAGCAGTTTATTGGGGACAGGGGGCGCGTATTATGGCTACACCTTC.

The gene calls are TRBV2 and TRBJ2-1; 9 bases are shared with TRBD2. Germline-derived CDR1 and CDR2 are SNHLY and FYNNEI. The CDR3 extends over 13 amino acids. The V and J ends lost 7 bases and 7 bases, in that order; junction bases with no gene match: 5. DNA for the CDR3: TGTGCCAGCAAAAGCGGGGGGATGAATGAGCAGTTCTTC. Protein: CASKSGGMNEQFF.

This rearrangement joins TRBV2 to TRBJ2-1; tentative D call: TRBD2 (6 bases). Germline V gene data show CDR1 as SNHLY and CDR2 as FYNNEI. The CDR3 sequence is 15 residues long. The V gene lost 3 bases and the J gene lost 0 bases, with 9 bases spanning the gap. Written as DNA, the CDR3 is TGTGCCAGCAGTGACGGGGGAAGCTCCTACAATGAGCAGTTCTTC. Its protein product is CASSDGGSSYNEQFF.

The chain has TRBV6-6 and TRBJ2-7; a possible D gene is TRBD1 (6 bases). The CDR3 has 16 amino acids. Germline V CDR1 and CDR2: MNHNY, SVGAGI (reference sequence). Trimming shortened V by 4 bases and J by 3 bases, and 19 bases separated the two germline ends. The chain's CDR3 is CASSSQTGPKIYEQYF. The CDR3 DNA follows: TGTGCCAGCAGTTCTCAGACAGGACCCAAAATCTACGAGCAGTACTTC.

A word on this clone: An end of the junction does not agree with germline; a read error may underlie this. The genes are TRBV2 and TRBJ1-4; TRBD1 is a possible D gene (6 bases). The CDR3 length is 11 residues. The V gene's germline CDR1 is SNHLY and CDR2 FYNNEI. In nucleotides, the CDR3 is TGTGCCAGCAGCACGACAGGCTCTGCTATTTTT. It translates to CASSTTGSAIF. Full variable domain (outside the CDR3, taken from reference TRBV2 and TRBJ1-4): EPEVTQTPSHQVTQMGQEVILRCVPISNHLYFYWYRQILGQKVEFLVSFYNNEISEKSEIFDDQFSVERPDGSNFTLKIRSTKLEDSAMYFCASSTTGSAIFGSGTQLSVL.

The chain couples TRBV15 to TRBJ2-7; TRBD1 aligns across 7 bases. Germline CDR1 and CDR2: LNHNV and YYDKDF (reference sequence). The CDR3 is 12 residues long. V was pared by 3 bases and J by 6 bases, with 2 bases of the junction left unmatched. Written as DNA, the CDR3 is TGTGCCACCAGCAGTGACAGGGTCGAGCAGTACTTC. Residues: CATSSDRVEQYF. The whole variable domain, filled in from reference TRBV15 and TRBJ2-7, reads DAMVIQNPRYQVTQFGKPVTLSCSQTLNHNVMYWYQQKSSQAPKLLFHYYDKDFNNEADTPDNFQSRRPNTSFCFLDIRSPGLGDTAMYLCATSSDRVEQYFGPGTRLTVT.

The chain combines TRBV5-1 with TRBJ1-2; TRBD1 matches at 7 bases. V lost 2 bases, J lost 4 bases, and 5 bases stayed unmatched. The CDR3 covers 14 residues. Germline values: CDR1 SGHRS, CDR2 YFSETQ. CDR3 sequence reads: CASSFRQGSYGYTF. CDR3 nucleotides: TGCGCCAGCAGCTTCCGACAGGGAAGCTATGGCTACACCTTC.

The chain's CDR3 is CASSVGQGNTIYF. The CDR3 DNA sequence: TGCGCCAGCAGCGTGGGACAGGGAAACACCATATATTTT. The rearrangement joins TRBV5-1 to TRBJ1-3, with 7 bases matching TRBD1. This CDR3 comprises 13 residues. V lost 4 bases, J lost 4 bases, and 2 bases stayed unmatched. Germline loops: CDR1 SGHRS, CDR2 YFSETQ.

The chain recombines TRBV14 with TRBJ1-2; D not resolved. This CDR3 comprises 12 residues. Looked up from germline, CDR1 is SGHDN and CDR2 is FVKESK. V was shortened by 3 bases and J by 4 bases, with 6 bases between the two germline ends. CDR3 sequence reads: CASSQGGYGYTF. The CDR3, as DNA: TGTGCCAGCAGCCAGGGAGGCTATGGCTACACCTTC. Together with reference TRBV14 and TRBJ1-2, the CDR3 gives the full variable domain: EAGVTQFPSHSVIEKGQTVTLRCDPISGHDNLYWYRRVMGKEIKFLLHFVKESKQDESGMPNNRFLAERTGGTYSTLKVQPAELEDSGVYFCASSQGGYGYTFGSGTRLTVV.

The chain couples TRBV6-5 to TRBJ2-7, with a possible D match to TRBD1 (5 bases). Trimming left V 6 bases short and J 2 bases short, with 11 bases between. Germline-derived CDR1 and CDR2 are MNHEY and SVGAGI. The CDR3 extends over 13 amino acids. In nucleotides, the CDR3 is TGTGCCAGCAGCATCGGACATACCTACGAGCAGTACTTC. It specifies CASSIGHTYEQYF.

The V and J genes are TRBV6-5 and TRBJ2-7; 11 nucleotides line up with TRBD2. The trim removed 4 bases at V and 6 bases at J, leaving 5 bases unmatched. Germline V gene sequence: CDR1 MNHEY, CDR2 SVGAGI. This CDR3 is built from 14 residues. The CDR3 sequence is CASSFLAGGGEQYF. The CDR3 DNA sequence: TGTGCCAGCAGTTTCTTAGCGGGGGGGGGCGAGCAGTACTTC.